The 25 T cell receptor beta chains in this list originate from one sample, sequenced in a study of shared clonotypes between healthy human individuals. TCRdb's table, derived via immunoSEQ multiplex PCR, lists solely in-frame clones and lacks some. Counted here are over a million clones, 70% to 80% occurring once; the ten biggest clones make up around 0.6%. Sequenced sample: memory CD4+ T cells from PBMCs. Subset indicated: CD45RA-negative fraction. The receptors were gathered from a man younger than 35 in good health. Some clones in this sample may be carry-over from other donors' samples.

Comments on this clone: Other nucleotide sequences in the sample specify the same CDR3. This chain uses TRBV6-1 with TRBJ1-2; the D is unclear. Germline loops: CDR1 MNHNS, CDR2 SASEGT. CDR3 size: 12 residues. V lost 4 bases and J lost 7, with 10 bases in between. The CDR3 DNA reads as TGTGCCAGCAGTGCCAGGATGGGTGGCTACACCTTC. It encodes CASSARMGGYTF.

Worth noting for this clone: Other nucleotide sequences in the sample specify the same CDR3. V is TRBV7-9 and J is TRBJ2-3; tentative D call: TRBD2 (5 bases). This CDR3 spans 14 amino acids. The V gene's germline CDR1 is SEHNR and CDR2 FQNEAQ (reference sequence). Trimming pared 3 bases from V and 2 bases from J, leaving 9 bases between. The CDR3 loop reads CASSFLDSTDTQYF. In DNA, the CDR3 is TGTGCCAGCAGCTTTTTGGACTCCACAGATACGCAGTATTTT.

The rearrangement joins TRBV28 to TRBJ1-2; D is unresolved. CDR1 and CDR2 from the germline V gene are MDHEN and SYDVKM. Trimming stripped 6 bases from V and 4 bases from J, with 9 bases between. This CDR3 has 12 residues. The CDR3 spells CASRRQVYGYTF. DNA of the CDR3: TGTGCCAGCAGGCGGCAAGTCTATGGCTACACCTTC.

The chain joins TRBV18 to TRBJ1-4; 7 nucleotides match TRBD1. CDR1 and CDR2 (germline): KGHSH, LQKENI. The V segment lost 4 bases and the J segment 0 bases; nucleotides outside the gene matches: 14. The CDR3 runs 19 residues. This CDR3 reads CASSRRQGPAAATNEKLFF. The CDR3 DNA is TGTGCCAGCTCACGAAGACAGGGCCCAGCCGCCGCAACTAATGAAAAACTGTTTTTT.

This clone was observed a handful of times. This rearrangement joins TRBV19 to TRBJ2-7; possibly TRBD1 for D (6 bases). Deletions cut 3 bases from V and 4 bases from J, with 10 bases between. The CDR3 has 13 residues. Germline V lookup: CDR1 LNHDA, CDR2 SQIVND (reference sequence). CDR3 nucleotide sequence: TGTGCCAGTAGTATGGTAGGGGGATACGAGCAGTACTTC. It yields the protein CASSMVGGYEQYF.

The J gene is TRBJ1-2, the V gene TRBV27, with D perhaps TRBD1 (6 bases). The V gene lost 8 bases and the J gene lost 3 bases, with 19 bases spanning the gap. The length of the CDR3 is 15 residues. Germline assignment: CDR1 MNHEY and CDR2 SMNVEV (reference sequence). The CDR3 DNA follows: TGTGCCAGCTCCTCGGAAGGACAGAGATACTATGGCTACACCTTC. Protein: CASSSEGQRYYGYTF.

V and J are TRBV28 and TRBJ2-7; possibly TRBD1 for D (5 bases). Deletions cut 3 bases from V and 0 bases from J, with 9 bases between. Germline assignment: CDR1 MDHEN and CDR2 SYDVKM. The length of the CDR3 is 14 residues. CDR3 in DNA: TGTGCCAGCAGTTTTACAGGAAGCTCCTACGAGCAGTACTTC. It is translated as CASSFTGSSYEQYF.

The table lists this clone with a few counts. J is TRBJ2-3 and V is TRBV5-4; tentative D call: TRBD2 (7 bases). CDR1 is SGHNT, CDR2 YYREEE, per germline (reference sequence). The V end lost 5 bases, the J end lost 1 base, and 20 bases lay between the germline ends. The CDR3 sequence is 17 residues long. The CDR3 DNA reads as TGTGCCAGCAGTAAGCCCCGGGGGGCATCGGGCACAGATACGCAGTATTTT. Translating gives CASSKPRGASGTDTQYF.

The chain uses TRBV5-1 and TRBJ1-1; TRBD1 is a possible D gene (6 bases). With 3 bases removed from V and 1 base from J, the gap between germline ends came to 16 bases. The CDR3 loop spans 16 amino acids. Germline V gene lookup returns CDR1 SGHRS and CDR2 YFSETQ. The CDR3 bases are TGCGCCAGCAGCTCGCGAGGGGGACACGGGAACACTGAAGCTTTCTTT. Its translation: CASSSRGGHGNTEAFF. The full variable domain, rest sourced from reference TRBV5-1 and TRBJ1-1, is KAGVTQTPRYLIKTRGQQVTLSCSPISGHRSVSWYQQTPGQGLQFLFEYFSETQRNKGNFPGRFSGRQFSNSRSEMNVSTLELGDSALYLCASSSRGGHGNTEAFFGQGTRLTVV.

J is TRBJ2-3 and V is TRBV7-3; D gene uncertain. Trimming left V 6 bases short and J 2 bases short, with 12 bases between. The CDR3 extends over 14 amino acids. Germline CDR1 is SGHTA and CDR2 is FQGTGA. CDR3 sequence: CASSRSHNTDTQYF. The DNA for the CDR3 is TGTGCCAGCAGTAGGTCCCACAACACAGATACGCAGTATTTT.

The chain uses TRBV12-2 and TRBJ1-5; whether TRBD1, the table's D call, matches the DNA was not checked. TRBV12-2 is a recognized pseudogene. This CDR3 is built from 17 residues. The CDR3 DNA follows: TGTGCAAGTCGCTTAGCGCGGGACAGTAATAGCAATCAGCCCCAGCATTTT. Its protein product is CASRLARDSNSNQPQHF.

The V and J genes are TRBV10-3 and TRBJ2-2; D call uncertain. Trimming cost V 3 bases and J 2 bases, with 4 bases left between them. In germline, CDR1 is ENHRY, CDR2 SYGVKD. This CDR3 region has 13 residues. The CDR3 sequence is CAISEVNTGELFF. DNA for the CDR3: TGTGCCATCAGTGAAGTCAACACCGGGGAGCTGTTTTTT.

The chain has TRBV19 and TRBJ1-5, with D perhaps matching TRBD1 (6 bases). The CDR3 covers 13 residues. Trimming stripped 5 bases from V and 7 bases from J, with 12 bases between. Germline V gene sequence: CDR1 LNHDA, CDR2 SQIVND (reference sequence). The CDR3 region is CASSGGAGQPQHF. The DNA of the CDR3 is TGTGCCAGTAGTGGGGGGGCAGGCCAGCCCCAGCATTTT.

Worth noting for this clone: One junction end disagrees with the germline gene, perhaps due to a read error. J is TRBJ1-1 and V is TRBV29-1; weak D call: TRBD1 (5 bases). CDR3 length equals 13 residues. Germline V gives CDR1 SQVTM, CDR2 ANQGSEA. The CDR3: CSVSRDLNNEAFF. In DNA form, the CDR3 reads TGCAGCGTTAGCAGGGACTTGAACAATGAAGCTTTCTTT.

The rearrangement uses TRBV2 and TRBJ2-3; 7 positions match TRBD2. CDR3 length equals 14 residues. With V trimmed by 11 bases and J by 4 bases, 12 bases remained unmatched. Per the germline V gene, CDR1 is SNHLY and CDR2 is FYNNEI. The CDR3 DNA is TGTGCCCTCAAACGCGGGAGAGGTTCAGATACGCAGTATTTT. Translation gives CALKRGRGSDTQYF.

The chain joins TRBV5-8 to TRBJ1-1; D might be TRBD1 (6 bases). The length of the CDR3 is 13 residues. CDR1 and CDR2 from the germline V gene are SGHTS and YDEGEE. V was pared by 5 bases and J by 4 bases, with 12 bases between. CDR3 loop: CASSRRGFTEAFF. CDR3 nucleotides: TGTGCCAGCAGTCGCAGGGGTTTCACTGAAGCTTTCTTT.

CDR3 in DNA: TGTGCCAGCTCACCTCAGCGCCACTCTGGAAACACCATATATTTT. This gives the protein CASSPQRHSGNTIYF. The chain couples TRBV18 to TRBJ1-3; D is undetermined. The CDR3 has 15 amino acids. V shed 3 bases and J shed 0 bases, with 9 bases lying between them. Germline lookup yields CDR1 KGHSH and CDR2 LQKENI. The complete variable domain, with remaining parts taken from reference TRBV18 and TRBJ1-3, reads NAGVMQNPRHLVRRRGQEARLRCSPMKGHSHVYWYRQLPEEGLKFMVYLQKENIIDESGMPKERFSAEFPKEGPSILRIQQVVRGDSAAYFCASSPQRHSGNTIYFGEGSWLTVV.

V and J are TRBV30 and TRBJ2-5; 10 bases are shared with TRBD2. V lost 5 bases to trimming and J lost 2 bases; unmatched junction nucleotides: 11. Germline CDR1 reads GTSNPN; CDR2 reads SVGIG (reference sequence). This CDR3 is 16 amino acids long. CDR3 nucleotides: TGTGCCTGGGATGCGCTAGCGGGGGTACCACAAGAGACCCAGTACTTC. This gives the protein CAWDALAGVPQETQYF.

V usage is TRBV4-2 and J usage is TRBJ2-1, with 8 positions matching TRBD2. V dropped 2 bases and J dropped 10; count of bases not matched to a gene: 7. The germline V gene has CDR1 LGHNA and CDR2 YNFKEQ. The CDR3 has 14 residues. The CDR3 reads CASSQTSGRREQFF. The CDR3 nucleotides are TGTGCCAGCAGCCAAACTAGCGGCCGTCGCGAGCAGTTCTTC.

This clone occurred once. The rearrangement uses TRBV6-5 and TRBJ2-1; no clear D. The CDR3 spans 15 residues. Germline assignment: CDR1 MNHEY and CDR2 SVGAGI. The V end lost 7 bases, the J end lost 0 bases, and 13 bases lay between the germline ends. The CDR3 DNA follows: TGTGCCAGCACCCCCGAGTCGAGCTCCTACAATGAGCAGTTCTTC. It specifies CASTPESSSYNEQFF.

In its sample, this clone was seen a few times. This CDR3 is also generated by other DNA sequences in the sample. The V and J genes are TRBV6-1 and TRBJ1-1; D is unresolved. The germline V and J ends were trimmed by 4 bases and 2 bases, with 8 bases remaining between them. Germline V gives CDR1 MNHNS, CDR2 SASEGT. The CDR3 spans 13 residues. The CDR3 protein is CASSAQANTEAFF. The DNA of the CDR3 is TGTGCCAGCAGTGCGCAGGCTAACACTGAAGCTTTCTTT.

J is TRBJ2-7 and V is TRBV5-6; D is uncertain. The germline CDR1 and CDR2 sequences are SGHDT and YYEEEE. V was clipped by 4 bases and J by 11 bases, with 19 bases between them. The CDR3 length is 13 residues. CDR3 sequence reads: CASSAIERTEKYF. CDR3 DNA sequence: TGTGCCAGCAGCGCCATCGAGAGGACCGAAAAGTACTTC.

The V gene is TRBV19, the J gene TRBJ2-7; 7 bases line up with TRBD2. The germline CDR1 and CDR2 sequences are LNHDA and SQIVND (reference sequence). The CDR3 consists of 14 residues. J was trimmed by 5 bases and V by 5 bases; bases with no gene match: 9. The CDR3 DNA sequence: TGTGCCAGTAGTTCAGGCGGGAGCGCCCACGAGCAGTACTTC. The encoded protein is CASSSGGSAHEQYF.

V gene TRBV2 combines with J gene TRBJ1-4; tentatively, D is TRBD1 (6 bases). This CDR3 has 14 amino acids. Germline CDR1 reads SNHLY; CDR2 reads FYNNEI. Between the trimmed V and J ends, which lost 6 bases and 7 bases, there was a span of 15 bases. This CDR3 is CASSLQGISEKLFF. The CDR3, as DNA: TGTGCCAGCAGCTTACAGGGAATAAGTGAAAAACTGTTTTTT. Looking up the rest from reference TRBV2 and TRBJ1-4 gives the full variable domain: EPEVTQTPSHQVTQMGQEVILRCVPISNHLYFYWYRQILGQKVEFLVSFYNNEISEKSEIFDDQFSVERPDGSNFTLKIRSTKLEDSAMYFCASSLQGISEKLFFGSGTQLSVL.

The genes are TRBV6-5 and TRBJ1-2; D might be TRBD1 (5 bases). The CDR3 has 13 residues. Deletions cut 0 bases from V and 6 bases from J, with 8 bases between. Per the germline V gene, CDR1 is MNHEY and CDR2 is SVGAGI. The CDR3 DNA reads TGTGCCAGCAGTTACTCGGGGACGGATGGCTACACCTTC. The encoded protein is CASSYSGTDGYTF.